This entry lists 10 T cell receptor beta chains sequenced from one sample in a study of early T cells in non-severe SARS-CoV-2 infection. MiXCR, applied by TCRdb to the 5' RACE reads, yields one record per CDR3 protein. Of 70,000 to 95,000 distinct CDR3 sequences detected, over 9% appear once; the ten largest clones hold approximately 4.8%. The sequencing input was whole blood. Source of these receptors: an adult who was a healthcare worker with PCR-confirmed SARS-CoV-2 infection or an uninfected control (not recorded which).

CDR3 nucleotides: TGTGCCAGCAGCTTAGTGGGACACCTCAATTCACCCCTCCACTTT. It codes for CASSLVGHLNSPLHF. This chain links TRBV11-2 with TRBJ1-6; tentative D call: TRBD1 (6 bases). Germline loops: CDR1 SGHAT, CDR2 FQNNGV. The V end lost 1 base, the J end lost 7 bases, and 11 bases lay between the germline ends. There are 15 residues in the CDR3.

The chain employs TRBV6-1 and TRBJ1-2; D is ambiguous. The CDR3 runs to 14 residues. Trimming pared 2 bases from V and 4 bases from J, leaving 11 bases between. Germline assignment: CDR1 MNHNS and CDR2 SASEGT. This chain's CDR3 is CASSESASSYGYTF. The CDR3 DNA sequence: TGTGCCAGCAGTGAATCGGCTAGTAGCTATGGCTACACCTTC.

This clonotype occurred many times. The rearrangement links TRBV20-1 to TRBJ1-5; 9 nucleotides line up with TRBD1. The trim removed 3 bases at V and 3 bases at J, leaving 3 bases unmatched. Per the germline V gene, CDR1 is DFQATT and CDR2 is SNEGSKA (reference sequence). The CDR3 runs 14 residues. The CDR3 here is CSASGTGNNQPQHF. The CDR3 DNA follows: TGCAGTGCTAGTGGGACAGGGAACAATCAGCCCCAGCATTTT.

This clonotype was counted only a few times. The V call is TRBV7-3, the J call TRBJ2-2; 9 nucleotides agree with TRBD1. There are 16 residues in the CDR3. The J segment lost 6 bases and the V segment lost 5 bases, leaving 10 bases of the junction unmatched. Germline V gene data show CDR1 as SGHTA and CDR2 as FQGTGA. CDR3 residues: CASSPPGQGSPGELFF. The CDR3 DNA reads as TGTGCCAGCAGCCCCCCGGGACAGGGTTCCCCCGGGGAGCTGTTTTTT.

Regarding this clonotype: Sequence at one end of the junction differs from germline and may be a read error. The J gene is TRBJ1-4, the V gene TRBV25-1; TRBD1 might be the D (5 bases). The CDR3 totals 13 residues. Germline V gives CDR1 MGHDK, CDR2 SYGVNS. Written as DNA, the CDR3 is TGTGCCACCGAACAGGACTTTAATGAAAAACTGTATTTT. Its translation: CATEQDFNEKLYF.

This chain joins TRBV9 and TRBJ1-4; 9 bases align to TRBD1. CDR1 is SGDLS, CDR2 YYNGEE, per germline. The CDR3 consists of 14 residues. With 3 bases clipped from V and 7 bases from J, the junction kept 4 bases outside the gene matches. CDR3 amino acids: CASSGTGGSEKLFF. In DNA form, the CDR3 reads TGTGCCAGCAGCGGAACAGGGGGCAGTGAAAAACTGTTTTTT. Together with reference TRBV9 and TRBJ1-4, the CDR3 gives the full variable domain: DSGVTQTPKHLITATGQRVTLRCSPRSGDLSVYWYQQSLDQGLQFLIQYYNGEERAKGNILERFSAQQFPDLHSELNLSSLELGDSALYFCASSGTGGSEKLFFGSGTQLSVL.

The chain recombines TRBV10-1 with TRBJ2-5; D is unresolved. The CDR3 covers 14 residues. Germline V CDR1 and CDR2: WNHNN, SYGVQD (reference sequence). Deletions cut 5 bases from V and 0 bases from J, with 10 bases between. CDR3 bases: TGCGCCAGCAGTAACTCTGGATACCAAGAGACCCAGTACTTC. The encoded protein is CASSNSGYQETQYF.

This clonotype was seen at least ten times. The chain recombines TRBV4-1 with TRBJ1-5, with D hard to call. Trimming cost V 0 bases and J 4 bases, with 4 bases left between them. Germline CDR1 MGHRA, CDR2 YSYEKL. The CDR3 covers 13 residues. For the CDR3, the DNA is TGCGCCAGCAGCCAAGATTATAATCAGCCCCAGCATTTT. This sequence encodes CASSQDYNQPQHF.

This clonotype was observed at least ten times. The chain recombines TRBV4-1 with TRBJ2-7, with D possibly matching TRBD1 (6 bases). Trimming cost V 0 bases and J 0 bases, with 9 bases left between them. The CDR3 has 15 amino acids. Germline V CDR1 and CDR2: MGHRA, YSYEKL. The CDR3 DNA reads TGCGCCAGCAGCCAAGACAGGGGCAGCTCCTACGAGCAGTACTTC. It codes for CASSQDRGSSYEQYF.

V is TRBV7-2 and J is TRBJ2-5; tentatively, D is TRBD2 (6 bases). V was cut by 4 bases and J by 4 bases, with 16 bases left in between. CDR3 size: 15 residues. The germline V gene encodes CDR1 SGHTA and CDR2 FQGNSA. The chain's CDR3 is CASSSGLPEAETQYF. DNA of the CDR3: TGTGCCAGCAGCTCGGGACTCCCGGAGGCAGAGACCCAGTACTTC. The full variable domain, in which reference TRBV7-2 and TRBJ2-5 provide the parts outside the CDR3, is GAGVSQSPSNKVTEKGKDVELRCDPISGHTALYWYRQSLGQGLEFLIYFQGNSAPDKSGLPSDRFSAERTGGSVSTLTIQRTQQEDSAVYLCASSSGLPEAETQYFGPGTRLLVL.